Presented here are 29 T cell receptor beta chains from one specimen sequenced in a study of CD8 T cells in ankylosing spondylitis. TCRdb analysed the 5' RACE reads with MiXCR anew, one entry per CDR3 protein. The sample includes under 450,000 distinct CDR3 sequences, 20% of them seen just once. The sample taken for sequencing was blood, either unsorted or a sorted T cell fraction (not recorded which). These receptor sequences come from a male donor with ankylosing spondylitis or in good health (not recorded which).

V gene TRBV6-2 or TRBV6-3 combines with J gene TRBJ2-1; 11 bases map to TRBD2. Germline V CDR1 and CDR2: MNHEY, SVGEGT. The CDR3 length is 14 residues. V shed 8 bases, J shed 4 bases, and the junction held 4 bases outside the gene matches. The CDR3 protein is CASYSGGVYNEQFF. CDR3 nucleotide sequence: TGTGCCAGCTATAGCGGGGGGGTTTACAATGAGCAGTTCTTC.

The chain links TRBV2 to TRBJ2-5; 7 positions match TRBD2. The germline V gene has CDR1 SNHLY and CDR2 FYNNEI. This CDR3 has 14 residues. V trimming: 3 bases; J trimming: 7 bases; junction bases outside the gene matches: 8. CDR3 DNA sequence: TGTGCCAGCAGTGAGGTAGCGGGTGGGCGGACCCAGTACTTC. It is translated as CASSEVAGGRTQYF.

The table lists this clonotype with a few counts. J is TRBJ2-3 and V is TRBV5-1; D is possibly TRBD1 or TRBD2 (5 bases each). The CDR3 length is 15 residues. V lost 5 bases and J 0 bases, leaving 13 bases between the germline ends. CDR1 and CDR2 from the germline V gene are SGHRS and YFSETQ. Here the CDR3 DNA reads TGCGCCAGCAGTTCGTGGGGGTCTAGCACAGATACGCAGTATTTT. It translates to CASSSWGSSTDTQYF.

This chain connects TRBV10-3 to TRBJ2-1, with 12 positions matching TRBD1. The CDR3 is made up of 17 amino acids. With V trimmed by 3 bases and J by 4 bases, 7 bases remained unmatched. The germline CDR1 and CDR2 sequences are ENHRY and SYGVKD. The CDR3 DNA follows: TGTGCCATCAGTGACCCCGGGACAGGGGGCTCTTACAATGAGCAGTTCTTC. Amino acids: CAISDPGTGGSYNEQFF.

This clonotype was counted a few times. The chain carries TRBV5-1 and TRBJ1-1; D gene uncertain. The germline V and J ends were trimmed by 3 bases and 1 base, with 10 bases remaining between them. This CDR3 is built from 14 residues. Germline CDR1 and CDR2: SGHRS and YFSETQ. The CDR3 spells CASSSMTTNTEAFF. CDR3 DNA sequence: TGCGCCAGCAGCTCCATGACAACGAACACTGAAGCTTTCTTT.

The V and J genes are TRBV7-9 and TRBJ2-2; unclear D gene. In germline, CDR1 is SEHNR, CDR2 FQNEAQ (reference sequence). CDR3 length: 11 amino acids. The CDR3: CAPRGAGELFF. CDR3 coding DNA: TGTGCGCCCCGTGGAGCCGGGGAGCTGTTTTTT.

This clonotype was observed a handful of times. J is TRBJ2-7 and V is TRBV7-9, with D possibly TRBD1 on 5 matching bases. The CDR3 extends over 14 amino acids. The germline CDR1 and CDR2 sequences are SEHNR and FQNEAQ (reference sequence). V was pared by 1 base and J by 2 bases, with 9 bases between. CDR3 nucleotide sequence: TGTGCCAGCAGCTTAGTACAGGTTCCCTACGAGCAGTACTTC. Translating gives CASSLVQVPYEQYF.

This clonotype is a singleton in its sample. The rearrangement uses TRBV4-1 and TRBJ2-3; tentatively, D is TRBD2 (6 bases). Germline V lookup: CDR1 MGHRA, CDR2 YSYEKL. Trimming took off 7 bases at V and 2 bases at J, with 22 bases between the two ends. This CDR3 region has 17 residues. The CDR3 coding sequence is TGCGCCAGCATCCAGTCCGGGACTGCAGACCTCACAGATACGCAGTATTTT. Protein sequence: CASIQSGTADLTDTQYF.

This chain links TRBV10-1 with TRBJ1-1; perhaps TRBD1 as D (6 bases). The CDR3 loop spans 13 amino acids. Trimming removed 4 bases at V and 1 base at J, with 7 bases between. The V gene's germline CDR1 is WNHNN and CDR2 SYGVQD (reference sequence). DNA of the CDR3: TGCGCCAGCAGTGGACAGGAGAACACTGAAGCTTTCTTT. Amino acids: CASSGQENTEAFF.

The gene calls are TRBV7-9 and TRBJ1-1, with 8 bases identical to TRBD1. The germline V gene has CDR1 SEHNR and CDR2 FQNEAQ (reference sequence). Trimming took 6 bases from V and 4 from J; bases not matched to a gene: 4. This CDR3 has 13 residues. This chain's CDR3 is CASRVTGVTEAFF. CDR3 nucleotide sequence: TGTGCCAGCAGAGTGACAGGGGTCACTGAAGCTTTCTTT. Based on the CDR3 plus reference TRBV7-9 and TRBJ1-1, the full variable domain is DTGVSQNPRHKITKRGQNVTFRCDPISEHNRLYWYRQTLGQGPEFLTYFQNEAQLEKSRLLSDRFSAERPKGSFSTLEIQRTEQGDSAMYLCASRVTGVTEAFFGQGTRLTVV.

The chain carries TRBV28 and TRBJ2-7; 11 bases map to TRBD2. This CDR3 is 14 amino acids long. The V gene end was trimmed by 6 bases and the J gene end by 2 bases; junction bases not matched to a gene: 3. Germline loops: CDR1 MDHEN, CDR2 SYDVKM. This CDR3 is CASSIAGGPYEQYF. The CDR3 DNA reads TGTGCCAGCAGCATAGCGGGGGGGCCCTACGAGCAGTACTTC.

This chain connects TRBV3-1 to TRBJ2-5; 10 nucleotides align to TRBD1. Trimming at V came to 10 bases and at J to 5 bases, leaving 13 bases not matched to a gene. CDR1 is LGHDT, CDR2 YNNKEL, per germline (reference sequence). The CDR3 is 15 residues long. This chain's CDR3 is CATCQQGQGSETQYF. CDR3 in DNA: TGTGCCACCTGCCAACAGGGACAGGGGAGTGAGACCCAGTACTTC.

The V gene is TRBV6-5, the J gene TRBJ2-7; D not certain. The CDR3 has 17 residues. Looked up from germline, CDR1 is MNHEY and CDR2 is SVGAGI. V lost 3 bases to trimming and J lost 0 bases, with 18 bases between them. DNA of the CDR3: TGTGCCAGCAGTTATGAAGGACGGGCGGACCTCTCCTACGAGCAGTACTTC. Protein: CASSYEGRADLSYEQYF.

The chain has TRBV14 and TRBJ2-1, with TRBD2 matching over 11 bases. CDR3 length equals 17 residues. The V segment lost 6 bases and the J segment 4 bases; nucleotides outside the gene matches: 11. Germline V CDR1 and CDR2: SGHDN, FVKESK. The CDR3 region has the DNA TGTGCCAGCAGTCTCCTTAGCGGGGGGGCCTCATACAATGAGCAGTTCTTC. Translating gives CASSLLSGGASYNEQFF.

This clonotype has only a few counts. The chain links TRBV29-1 to TRBJ1-2; D ambiguous. The germline V gene has CDR1 SQVTM and CDR2 ANQGSEA. The CDR3 loop spans 14 amino acids. The V end lost 0 bases, the J end lost 5 bases, and 13 bases lay between the germline ends. Written as DNA, the CDR3 is TGCAGCGTTGAAGAGGGGAAGAAGGTGTATGGCTACACCTTC. It specifies CSVEEGKKVYGYTF.

V gene TRBV11-2 combines with J gene TRBJ1-1; maybe TRBD1 (6 bases). V was cut by 2 bases and J by 0 bases, with 13 bases left in between. Germline V lookup: CDR1 SGHAT, CDR2 FQNNGV. This CDR3 contains 16 residues. In DNA, the CDR3 is TGTGCCAGCAGCTTAACCCCGGGGGCAATGAACACTGAAGCTTTCTTT. Amino acids: CASSLTPGAMNTEAFF.

V usage is TRBV3-1 and J usage is TRBJ2-2; 9 bases fit TRBD1. Germline loops: CDR1 LGHDT, CDR2 YNNKEL (reference sequence). This CDR3 is built from 15 residues. Trimming cost V 6 bases and J 3 bases; bases outside gene matches: 5. In DNA, the CDR3 is TGTGCCAGCAGTCGGGACAGGGAGGACACCGGGGAGCTGTTTTTT. This codes for CASSRDREDTGELFF.

The rearrangement joins TRBV13 to TRBJ2-1; maybe TRBD1 (5 bases). The CDR3 loop spans 13 amino acids. V was clipped by 1 base and J by 9 bases, with 10 bases between them. CDR1 and CDR2 from the germline V gene are PRHDT and FYEKMQ (reference sequence). DNA for the CDR3: TGTGCCAGCAGCTTAGCAGGGTTTGGTGAGCAGTTCTTC. Amino acids: CASSLAGFGEQFF. Together with reference TRBV13 and TRBJ2-1, the CDR3 gives the full variable domain: AAGVIQSPRHLIKEKRETATLKCYPIPRHDTVYWYQQGPGQDPQFLISFYEKMQSDKGSIPDRFSAQQFSDYHSELNMSSLELGDSALYFCASSLAGFGEQFFGPGTRLTVL.

The chain employs TRBV6-1 and TRBJ2-1, with TRBD2 as a possible D gene (7 bases). The germline gives CDR1 MNHNS, CDR2 SASEGT. This CDR3 has 15 amino acids. Between the trimmed V and J ends, which lost 8 bases and 6 bases, there was a span of 20 bases. The CDR3 here is CASLGHREGVNEQFF. The CDR3 DNA reads TGTGCCAGCTTAGGTCACAGGGAGGGGGTCAATGAGCAGTTCTTC.

The CDR3: CAWTDTGFGGELFF. The CDR3 DNA reads TGTGCCTGGACCGATACAGGGTTTGGCGGGGAGCTGTTTTTT. The chain is built from TRBV30 and TRBJ2-2; maybe TRBD1 (6 bases). Germline loops: CDR1 GTSNPN, CDR2 SVGIG (reference sequence). The CDR3 runs to 14 residues. V lost 4 bases, J lost 7 bases, and 16 bases lay in between.

This clonotype has just a few counts. V and J are TRBV28 and TRBJ2-3, with TRBD2 matching over 13 bases. Germline CDR1 and CDR2: MDHEN and SYDVKM. The length of the CDR3 is 17 residues. J was trimmed by 6 bases and V by 6 bases; bases with no gene match: 12. This CDR3 reads CASSPLLAGGPMDTQYF. The CDR3 region has the DNA TGTGCCAGCAGCCCACTACTAGCGGGGGGGCCCATGGATACGCAGTATTTT.

This clonotype was recorded only once. The chain couples TRBV7-6 to TRBJ2-1; the match to TRBD1 covers 7 bases. Germline CDR1 reads SGHVS; CDR2 reads FNYEAQ. V lost 3 bases and J lost 9; bases outside the gene matches: 11. The CDR3 extends over 15 amino acids. The CDR3 DNA follows: TGTGCCAGCAGCTTCGAGGGGGCCGACGTTAGTGAGCAGTTCTTC. Amino acids: CASSFEGADVSEQFF.

As DNA, the CDR3 is TGCAGCGTTGAAGGGCCCGGGGGATACTACGAGCAGTACTTC. Translated, it gives CSVEGPGGYYEQYF. The genes are TRBV29-1 and TRBJ2-7, with D possibly matching TRBD2 (6 bases). From germline, CDR1 is SQVTM and CDR2 ANQGSEA. The CDR3 totals 14 residues. Trimming removed 1 base from V and 3 bases from J, with 13 bases in between.

A few counts support this clonotype. The rearrangement joins TRBV12-3 or TRBV12-4 to TRBJ2-1; 8 bases match TRBD2. With V trimmed by 8 bases and J by 4 bases, 16 bases remained unmatched. CDR3 size: 17 residues. CDR3 DNA: TGTGCCAGCGACCCACAGCGCCCGGGGGGGACGTACAATGAGCAGTTCTTC. Translating it yields CASDPQRPGGTYNEQFF.

This clonotype has a handful of counts. This chain connects TRBV21-1 to TRBJ2-7; the D call of TRBD1 is as the table states it, not checked on the DNA. TRBV21-1 is a documented pseudogene. The CDR3 contains 17 residues. The CDR3 loop reads CASSKRGGPGGVREQYF. The CDR3 bases are TGTGCCAGCAGCAAAAGGGGGGGCCCCGGGGGGGTGCGCGAGCAGTACTTC.

This clonotype was counted only a few times. The chain joins TRBV6-2 or TRBV6-3 to TRBJ2-7; D is uncertain. The V end lost 7 bases, the J end lost 5 bases, and 9 bases lay between the germline ends. This CDR3 is built from 11 residues. The germline V gene has CDR1 MNHEY and CDR2 SVGEGT. CDR3 protein: CASKWQDEQYF. CDR3 nucleotides: TGTGCCAGCAAGTGGCAGGACGAGCAGTACTTC.

The chain employs TRBV2 and TRBJ2-3; no definite D call. The V end lost 3 bases, the J end lost 5 bases, and 6 bases lay between the germline ends. The CDR3 loop spans 12 amino acids. CDR1 and CDR2 from the germline V gene are SNHLY and FYNNEI. CDR3 coding DNA: TGTGCCAGCAGTGACTTACAAGATACGCAGTATTTT. It codes for CASSDLQDTQYF.

V gene TRBV6-1 combines with J gene TRBJ2-1; the D is unclear. Trimming took off 5 bases at V and 0 bases at J, with 11 bases between the two ends. This CDR3 has 15 amino acids. The germline gives CDR1 MNHNS, CDR2 SASEGT. The CDR3 sequence is CASSRQLTSYNEQFF. CDR3 nucleotides: TGTGCCAGCAGTCGTCAGCTAACCTCCTACAATGAGCAGTTCTTC.

This chain joins TRBV29-1 and TRBJ2-4; the D gene could be TRBD1 or TRBD2 (5 bases each). The CDR3 runs 15 residues. In germline, CDR1 is SQVTM, CDR2 ANQGSEA. V lost 1 base to trimming and J lost 5 bases, with 15 bases between them. CDR3 nucleotides: TGCAGCGTTGAAGGGGACGGGTGGACGGAAAACATTCAGTACTTC. This codes for CSVEGDGWTENIQYF.